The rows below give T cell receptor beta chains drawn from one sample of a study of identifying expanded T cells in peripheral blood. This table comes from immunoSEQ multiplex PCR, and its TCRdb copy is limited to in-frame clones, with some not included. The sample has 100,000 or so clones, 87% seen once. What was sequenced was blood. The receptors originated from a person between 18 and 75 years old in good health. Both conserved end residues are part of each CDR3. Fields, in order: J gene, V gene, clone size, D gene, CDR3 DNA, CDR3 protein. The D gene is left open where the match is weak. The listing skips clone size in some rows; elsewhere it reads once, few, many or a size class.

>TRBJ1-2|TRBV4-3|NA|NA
TGCGCCAGCAGCCAAGATCAGACAGCTGCATATGGCTACACCTTC
CASSQDQTAAYGYTF
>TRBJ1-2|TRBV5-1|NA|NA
TGCGCCAGCAGCTTGGCCGCAGGCAATCAAGCTAACTATGGCTACACCTTC
CASSLAAGNQANYGYTF
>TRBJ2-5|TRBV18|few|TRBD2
TGTGCCAGCTCACCACAGATCGTCACTAGCGGGGGGACTACGAGAGAGACCCAGTACTTC
CASSPQIVTSGGTTRETQYF
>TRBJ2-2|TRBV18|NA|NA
TGTGCCAGCTCACTATATCAGGGGCCGAACACCGGGGAGCTGTTTTTT
CASSLYQGPNTGELFF
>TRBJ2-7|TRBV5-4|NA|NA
TGTGCCAGCAGCTTGTCAGGAGGGGTCTACGAGCAGTACTTC
CASSLSGGVYEQYF
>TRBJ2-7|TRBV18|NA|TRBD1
TGTGCCAGCTCACACTTTGGGACAGGAGACTACGAGCAGTACTTC
CASSHFGTGDYEQYF
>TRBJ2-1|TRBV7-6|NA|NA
TGTGCCAGCAGTCCCATTGGCCCCAATGAGCAGTTCTTC
CASSPIGPNEQFF
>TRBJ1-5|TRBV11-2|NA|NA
TGTGCCAGCAGCTTAGATTACCGGGGGTGGAATCAGCCCCAGCATTTT
CASSLDYRGWNQPQHF
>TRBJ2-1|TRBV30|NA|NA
TGTGCCTGGCAAGACGGGGTGGTTGTCTACAATGAGCAGTTCTTC
CAWQDGVVVYNEQFF
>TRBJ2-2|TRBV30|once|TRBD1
TGTGCCTGGACGGGACAGGCCGTACGGGAGCTGTTTTTT
CAWTGQAVRELFF
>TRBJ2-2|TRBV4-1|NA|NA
TGCGCCAGCAGCCAAGTGGATCTAGTTAGCACCGGGGAGCTGTTTTTT
CASSQVDLVSTGELFF
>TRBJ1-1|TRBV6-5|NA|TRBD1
TGTGCCAGCAGGCCGTTCGGGACAGGAGACACTGAAGCTTTCTTT
CASRPFGTGDTEAFF
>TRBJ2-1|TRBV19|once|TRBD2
TGTGCCAGTGGCCTTAGCGGGGGGGCCGGTGAGCAGTTCTTC
CASGLSGGAGEQFF
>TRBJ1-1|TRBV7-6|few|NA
TGTGCCAGCAGCTTAGGGGGGGACACTGAAGCTTTCTTT
CASSLGGDTEAFF
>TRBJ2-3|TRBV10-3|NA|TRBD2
TGTGCCATCAGTGGGAAGATAGCGGGAGGTACAGATACGCAGTATTTT
CAISGKIAGGTDTQYF
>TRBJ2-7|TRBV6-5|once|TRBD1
TGTGCCAGCAGAACCCCAGGGGGCTCCTACGAGCAGTACTTC
CASRTPGGSYEQYF
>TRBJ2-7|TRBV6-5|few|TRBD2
TGTGCCAGCACCGAGACTAGCGGGGGCTACGAGCAGTACTTC
CASTETSGGYEQYF
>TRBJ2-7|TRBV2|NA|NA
TGTGCCAGCAGTTATGGATACGAGCAGTACTTC
CASSYGYEQYF
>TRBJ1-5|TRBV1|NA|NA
NA
CTSSQVGAGNHQPQHF
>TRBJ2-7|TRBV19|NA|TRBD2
TGTGCCAGTAGTATCCGGACTAGCGGGGGGGCGGATCCCCACGAGCAGTACTTC
CASSIRTSGGADPHEQYF
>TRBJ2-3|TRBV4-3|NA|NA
TGCGCCAGCAGCCAAGTTGCGGAGCTCAGCACAGATACGCAGTATTTT
CASSQVAELSTDTQYF
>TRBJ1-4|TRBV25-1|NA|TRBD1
TGTGCCAGCAGTGCCACAGGGGGCGCGGGAAAACTGTTTTTT
CASSATGGAGKLFF
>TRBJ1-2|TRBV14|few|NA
TGTGCCAGCAGCCCGTCGAGAGTGGGGGTTGGCTACACCTTC
CASSPSRVGVGYTF
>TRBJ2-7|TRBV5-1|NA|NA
TGCGCCAGCAGCTTGGCTGCCAGGGGCTACGAGCAGTACTTC
CASSLAARGYEQYF
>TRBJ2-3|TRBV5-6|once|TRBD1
TGTGCCAGCAGCTTTCAGGGGGCCACAGATACGCAGTATTTT
CASSFQGATDTQYF
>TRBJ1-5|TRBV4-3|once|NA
TGCGCCAGCAGCCAAGATAAGACAGCGATCAATCAGCCCCAGCATTTT
CASSQDKTAINQPQHF
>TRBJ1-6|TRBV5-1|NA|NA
TGCGCCAGCAGCGACAAGGTGGGGACGGATTCACCCCTCCACTTT
CASSDKVGTDSPLHF
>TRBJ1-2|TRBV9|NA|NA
TGTGCCAGCAGTCCCACTGGAGTCCCCTATGGCTACACCTTC
CASSPTGVPYGYTF
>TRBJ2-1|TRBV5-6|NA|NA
TGTGCCAGCAGCCTTTACAATGAGCAGTTCTTC
CASSLYNEQFF
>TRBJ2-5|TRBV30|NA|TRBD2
TGTGCCTGGAAGCGGACTAGTAGTAAGGAGACCCAGTACTTC
CAWKRTSSKETQYF
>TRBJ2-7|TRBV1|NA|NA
TGCACCAGCCCCCCGGGACAGGGCACCGAGCAGTACTTC
CTSPPGQGTEQYF
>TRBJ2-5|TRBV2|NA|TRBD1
TGTGCCAGCAGTGGGGCAGGGGGTCAAGAGACCCAGTACTTC
CASSGAGGQETQYF
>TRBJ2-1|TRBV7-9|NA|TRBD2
TGTGCCAGCACGAGGCGGGGGGTGGGCAATGAGCAGTTCTTC
CASTRRGVGNEQFF
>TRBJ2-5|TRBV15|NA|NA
TGTGCCACCAGCAGAGGTCAGAGCCAAGAGACCCAGTACTTC
CATSRGQSQETQYF
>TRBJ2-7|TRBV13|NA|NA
TGTGCCAGCAGTATAGGGGACGCCTACGAGCAGTACTTC
CASSIGDAYEQYF
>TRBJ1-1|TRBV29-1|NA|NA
TGCAGCGTTGAGGGGGGGGGCGGGACTGAAGCTTTCTTT
CSVEGGGGTEAFF
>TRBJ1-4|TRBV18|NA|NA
TGTGCCAGCTCACCCGGGGCGGGGCGACCAACTAATGAAAAACTGTTTTTT
CASSPGAGRPTNEKLFF
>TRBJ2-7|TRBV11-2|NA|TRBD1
TGTGCCAGCAGCTTAGGACTCGTGGGGACAGCCAGGGGGGAGCAGTACTTC
CASSLGLVGTARGEQYF
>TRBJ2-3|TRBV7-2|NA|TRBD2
TGTGCCAGCAGTGTAGCGGGGGGAGGTACAGATACGCAGTATTTT
CASSVAGGGTDTQYF
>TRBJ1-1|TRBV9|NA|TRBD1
TGTGCCAGCAGCGAGGGGACAGGGAACACTGAAGCTTTCTTT
CASSEGTGNTEAFF
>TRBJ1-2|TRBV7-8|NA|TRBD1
TGTGCCAGCAGCTCCTACAGGGGGCAACATGGCTATGGCTACACCTTC
CASSSYRGQHGYGYTF